The TCR beta chain described here comes from a study of T cell responses to AZD1222 COVID-19 vaccine. Findings of the study overall: No day 14 peak samples; only post-peak repertoires were characterized.

As regards this clone: As yet, its antigen is unknown.

Clones were read by immunoSEQ multiplex PCR, and TCRdb kept only the in-frame ones, dropping some. Here the sample spans about 35,000 clones, 70% to 90% being singletons. This specimen consisted of peripheral blood, obtained on day 0 of AZD1222 vaccination. The receptor was derived from an adult in good health.

In DNA form, the CDR3 reads TGTGCCTGGATAGCGGGAGGGTCCCCGCGGATCTACGAGCAGTACTTC. This sequence encodes CAWIAGGSPRIYEQYF. V usage is TRBV30 and J usage is TRBJ2-7; the match to TRBD2 covers 11 bases. The CDR3 is made up of 16 amino acids. Trimming cost V 4 bases and J 3 bases; bases outside gene matches: 11. Germline V gene sequence: CDR1 GTSNPN, CDR2 SVGIG (reference sequence).